Each of the 22 T cell receptor beta chains below was sequenced from the same sample in a study of siplizumab effects on memory and regulatory T cells. The repertoire was sequenced with immunoSEQ multiplex PCR; TCRdb's copy has only in-frame clones and lacks some. This table holds 100,000 to 120,000 clones, 85% to 95% found once. Input material: CD4+ T cells sorted from blood. These receptors were collected from a human donor in good health.

This chain joins TRBV7-6 and TRBJ2-7; possible D gene TRBD1, 6 bases. CDR3 length: 15 amino acids. With 5 bases removed from V and 3 bases from J, the gap between germline ends came to 17 bases. Germline V gene data show CDR1 as SGHVS and CDR2 as FNYEAQ. CDR3 bases: TGTGCCAGCAGCCCAAGGGGGTTACCCCACTACGAGCAGTACTTC. Its protein is CASSPRGLPHYEQYF.

The chain has TRBV27 and TRBJ2-7; D possibly uses TRBD1 or TRBD2 (6 bases each). V shed 4 bases and J shed 4 bases, with 20 bases lying between them. The CDR3 length is 16 residues. Per germline, CDR1 MNHEY and CDR2 SMNVEV (reference sequence). The CDR3 here is CASSSPRRGGIYEQYF. The CDR3 bases are TGTGCCAGCAGTTCCCCTCGGCGAGGGGGGATATACGAGCAGTACTTC.

The rearrangement joins TRBV19 to TRBJ1-4; D perhaps matches TRBD1 (6 bases). This CDR3 has 17 residues. V lost 1 base and J lost 7, with 19 bases in between. Germline V gives CDR1 LNHDA, CDR2 SQIVND (reference sequence). As DNA, the CDR3 is TGTGCCAGTAGTATAGGGCCCCCCACAGGGATTGGTGAAAAACTGTTTTTT. Its protein is CASSIGPPTGIGEKLFF.

This clone was found once. The rearrangement joins TRBV30 to TRBJ2-7, with 9 nucleotides matching TRBD1. After removal of 1 base from V and 4 bases from J, the junction contained 2 bases not matched to a gene. CDR1 is GTSNPN, CDR2 SVGIG, per germline (reference sequence). The CDR3 spans 13 residues. Written as DNA, the CDR3 is TGTGCCTGGAGTGGGACAGGGGAGTACGAGCAGTACTTC. Its protein product is CAWSGTGEYEQYF.

This chain joins TRBV6-1 and TRBJ2-5; D perhaps matches TRBD2 (5 bases). There are 17 residues in the CDR3. V lost 0 bases, J lost 7 bases, and 21 bases lay in between. Germline V CDR1 and CDR2: MNHNS, SASEGT. As DNA, the CDR3 is TGTGCCAGCAGTGAAGCGACCCGAACGGGGTCTGGAGGGACCCAGTACTTC. Its protein is CASSEATRTGSGGTQYF.

The chain joins TRBV19 to TRBJ1-5; 10 bases are shared with TRBD1. The germline V gene has CDR1 LNHDA and CDR2 SQIVND (reference sequence). The CDR3 sequence is 16 residues long. After removal of 5 bases from V and 1 base from J, the junction contained 5 bases not matched to a gene. The CDR3 is CASSFRQGASNQPQHF. CDR3 nucleotides: TGTGCCAGTAGTTTTAGACAGGGGGCAAGCAATCAGCCCCAGCATTTT.

The rearrangement joins TRBV2 to TRBJ1-2; 8 bases agree with TRBD1. This CDR3 has 13 amino acids. Germline CDR1 and CDR2: SNHLY and FYNNEI. V was pared by 7 bases and J by 4 bases, with 5 bases of the junction left unmatched. CDR3 DNA sequence: TGTGCCAGCACGGACAGGGTCGGCTATGGCTACACCTTC. This sequence encodes CASTDRVGYGYTF.

This rearrangement joins TRBV5-6 to TRBJ1-1; no definite D call. CDR3 length equals 12 residues. Germline-derived CDR1 and CDR2 are SGHDT and YYEEEE. V gave up 2 bases and J gave up 7 bases, with 9 bases separating them. CDR3 DNA sequence: TGTGCCAGCAGCTTAGTCCCGGGTGAAGCTTTCTTT. This translates into CASSLVPGEAFF.

As DNA, the CDR3 is TGTGCCAGCAGCGGGGGCAGGGCGCTCTCTGGAAACACCATATATTTT. Amino acid sequence: CASSGGRALSGNTIYF. V usage is TRBV5-5 and J usage is TRBJ1-3; D might be TRBD1 (6 bases). V shed 4 bases and J shed 0 bases, with 14 bases lying between them. This CDR3 is built from 16 residues. Germline CDR1 reads SGHKS; CDR2 reads YYEKEE (reference sequence).

The chain employs TRBV13 and TRBJ2-3, with 9 bases identical to TRBD1. V gave up 6 bases and J gave up 6 bases; unmatched junction bases: 10. This CDR3 comprises 15 residues. The V gene's germline CDR1 is PRHDT and CDR2 FYEKMQ (reference sequence). CDR3 coding DNA: TGTGCCAGCAGACCTCCGGGACAGGGAATTGATACGCAGTATTTT. Residues: CASRPPGQGIDTQYF.

The chain combines TRBV15 with TRBJ2-6; D unclear. Trimming pared 0 bases from V and 5 bases from J, leaving 14 bases between. The CDR3 is made up of 17 amino acids. Germline V lookup: CDR1 LNHNV, CDR2 YYDKDF (reference sequence). This chain's CDR3 is CATSRDLTAAWANVLTF. CDR3 DNA sequence: TGTGCCACCAGCAGAGATTTGACGGCGGCATGGGCCAACGTCCTGACTTTC.

This clone was observed a single time. The chain is built from TRBV9 and TRBJ2-3; 7 nucleotides line up with TRBD1. The CDR3 runs 15 residues. J lost 2 bases, V lost 5 bases, and 8 bases had no gene match. Germline CDR1 reads SGDLS; CDR2 reads YYNGEE. CDR3 amino acids: CASRAGTVITDTQYF. Written as DNA, the CDR3 is TGTGCCAGCAGAGCCGGGACAGTGATCACAGATACGCAGTATTTT.

The chain uses TRBV7-2 and TRBJ1-5, with D possibly matching TRBD1 (5 bases). Germline V gene sequence: CDR1 SGHTA, CDR2 FQGNSA. The germline V and J ends were trimmed by 4 bases and 4 bases, with 14 bases remaining between them. The CDR3 contains 15 residues. CDR3 amino acids: CASSSGPRGNQPQHF. The CDR3 nucleotides are TGTGCCAGCAGCTCGGGGCCGAGGGGTAATCAGCCCCAGCATTTT. The whole variable domain, remainder taken from reference TRBV7-2 and TRBJ1-5, is GAGVSQSPSNKVTEKGKDVELRCDPISGHTALYWYRQSLGQGLEFLIYFQGNSAPDKSGLPSDRFSAERTGGSVSTLTIQRTQQEDSAVYLCASSSGPRGNQPQHFGDGTRLSIL.

The chain joins TRBV5-1 to TRBJ2-1, with D perhaps being TRBD1 or TRBD2 (5 bases each). This CDR3 spans 15 amino acids. Germline CDR1 is SGHRS and CDR2 is YFSETQ. The V end lost 4 bases, the J end lost 0 bases, and 11 bases lay between the germline ends. The CDR3 nucleotides are TGCGCCAGCAGCCCGGGACGGACCTCCTACAATGAGCAGTTCTTC. Amino acid sequence: CASSPGRTSYNEQFF.

The V and J genes are TRBV12-5 and TRBJ2-5; D is uncertain. Germline V gene data show CDR1 as LGHNT and CDR2 as FRNRAP. V lost 3 bases, J lost 5 bases, and 16 bases lay in between. The CDR3 sequence is 15 residues long. For the CDR3, the DNA is TGTGCTAGTGGTTTCCCTGCACCAGAAGGGGAGACCCAGTACTTC. It codes for CASGFPAPEGETQYF.

The chain carries TRBV9 and TRBJ2-7; TRBD1 matches at 9 bases. Losses at the gene ends were 4 bases for V and 6 bases for J; bases not matched to a gene: 11. Germline V CDR1 and CDR2: SGDLS, YYNGEE. The CDR3 is 15 amino acids. The CDR3 region is CASSLTGGAQGEQYF. The DNA of the CDR3 is TGTGCCAGCAGCCTAACAGGGGGCGCCCAGGGCGAGCAGTACTTC.

The chain joins TRBV5-1 to TRBJ2-3; a possible D gene is TRBD2 (6 bases). CDR1 and CDR2 from the germline V gene are SGHRS and YFSETQ. Deletions cut 5 bases from V and 1 base from J, with 11 bases between. CDR3 length: 14 residues. The CDR3: CASSAERGTDTQYF. The CDR3 DNA reads as TGCGCCAGCAGTGCAGAGCGGGGCACAGATACGCAGTATTTT.

This clone was counted once. This chain connects TRBV7-2 to TRBJ1-2; no reliable D call. This CDR3 has 17 residues. Trimming removed 3 bases from V and 6 bases from J, with 23 bases in between. The germline gives CDR1 SGHTA, CDR2 FQGNSA. CDR3 nucleotides: TGTGCCAGCAGCTTCCCCGAGGGCCCCAGGAGGGAGCATGGCTACACCTTC. Its protein product is CASSFPEGPRREHGYTF.

The V and J genes are TRBV5-1 and TRBJ2-2, with 8 bases that match TRBD2. The ends lost 0 bases at V and 3 bases at J; junction bases unmatched: 4. CDR1 is SGHRS, CDR2 YFSETQ, per germline. The CDR3 covers 16 residues. DNA of the CDR3: TGCGCCAGCAGCTTGGTGTCTAGCGGGTACACCGGGGAGCTGTTTTTT. It is translated as CASSLVSSGYTGELFF.

The chain is built from TRBV6-5 and TRBJ2-7, with D maybe TRBD2 (6 bases). The CDR3 runs 15 residues. Germline lookup yields CDR1 MNHEY and CDR2 SVGAGI. The V gene lost 0 bases and the J gene lost 3 bases, with 12 bases spanning the gap. The CDR3 region is CASSYSGVGGYEQYF. CDR3 bases: TGTGCCAGCAGTTACTCCGGGGTCGGGGGCTACGAGCAGTACTTC.

This sequence joins TRBV29-1 and TRBJ1-2; D gene unclear. The CDR3 is made up of 14 amino acids. Trimming cost V 7 bases and J 0 bases, with 15 bases left between them. Germline V CDR1 and CDR2: SQVTM, ANQGSEA. CDR3 loop: CSAHDNGPNYGYTF. The CDR3 region has the DNA TGCAGCGCCCACGACAACGGCCCTAACTATGGCTACACCTTC.

The DNA for the CDR3 is TGCAGCGTTGAAAGGGCCACCGGGGAGCTGTTTTTT. It yields the protein CSVERATGELFF. This rearrangement joins TRBV29-1 to TRBJ2-2, with D uncertain. V lost 2 bases and J 4 bases, leaving 5 bases between the germline ends. The CDR3 is 12 residues long. Germline loops: CDR1 SQVTM, CDR2 ANQGSEA.